The present T cell receptor (beta chain) was sequenced within a study of shared clonotypes between healthy human individuals. Clones were read by immunoSEQ multiplex PCR, and TCRdb kept only the in-frame ones, dropping some. The sample consists of 450,000 to 500,000 clones, 78% of them appearing once. V was clipped by 0 bases and J by 5 bases; unmatched bases: 3. The CDR3 consists of 16 residues. Germline V CDR1 and CDR2: LNHNV, YYDKDF (reference sequence). The sequence came from a woman aged 40-49 years in good health. Some clones in this sample may be carry-over from other donors' samples. Source material: PBMCs. The chain couples TRBV15 to TRBJ1-5; 11 bases are shared with TRBD1. CDR3 coding DNA: TGTGCCACCAGCAGAGACGGACAGGGGGCTTATCAGCCCCAGCATTTT. Translated: CATSRDGQGAYQPQHF.